This entry lists 3 T cell receptor beta chains sequenced from one sample in a study of regulatory T cells in long-lasting Graves disease. TCR beta libraries were built with iRepertoire HTBI primers and Arm-PCR of CDR3 regions. TCRdb re-called the multiplex PCR reads through MiXCR, storing one row per CDR3 protein. The sample includes around 250,000 distinct CDR3 sequences, approximately 18% of them seen just once. Documented time point: newly diagnosed GD, antithyroid drugs for less than 3 months. From RNA extracted from PBMCs, the TCR library was made. These data were also filed under a second study, of T cells in Graves' hyperthyroidism and ophthalmopathy.

The input for sequencing was peripheral blood mononuclear cells (PBMCs), taken at new diagnosis, from a patient treated with antithyroid drugs. Source of these receptors: a woman in her 30s with Graves disease.

Note on this clonotype: A much larger clone lies one base from this, so it may be a read error. The chain combines TRBV6-1 with TRBJ1-6, with D possibly TRBD1 on 5 matching bases. The V end lost 10 bases, the J end lost 6 bases, and 16 bases lay between the germline ends. Germline CDR1 is MNHNS and CDR2 is SASEGT. This CDR3 spans 14 amino acids. In DNA, the CDR3 is TGTGCCACCATCCGGGGCAGGTCTAATTCACCCCTCCACTTT. Translated, it gives CATIRGRSNSPLHF.

V usage is TRBV30 and J usage is TRBJ1-1, with D unresolved. The germline gives CDR1 GTSNPN, CDR2 SVGIG (reference sequence). Trimming took 0 bases from V and 0 from J, leaving 5 bases between them. The CDR3 is 13 amino acids. CDR3 DNA sequence: TGTGCCTGGAGTGTAAAACTGAACACTGAAGCTTTCTTT. Protein sequence: CAWSVKLNTEAFF.

The table lists this clonotype with many counts. The J gene is TRBJ1-6, the V gene TRBV4-2, with D tentatively TRBD1 (6 bases). Trimming pared 0 bases from V and 3 bases from J, leaving 6 bases between. Per germline, CDR1 LGHNA and CDR2 YNFKEQ. The CDR3 spans 15 residues. The CDR3 bases are TGTGCCAGCAGCCAAGAAGGGGGCTATAATTCACCCCTCCACTTT. Translated, it gives CASSQEGGYNSPLHF.